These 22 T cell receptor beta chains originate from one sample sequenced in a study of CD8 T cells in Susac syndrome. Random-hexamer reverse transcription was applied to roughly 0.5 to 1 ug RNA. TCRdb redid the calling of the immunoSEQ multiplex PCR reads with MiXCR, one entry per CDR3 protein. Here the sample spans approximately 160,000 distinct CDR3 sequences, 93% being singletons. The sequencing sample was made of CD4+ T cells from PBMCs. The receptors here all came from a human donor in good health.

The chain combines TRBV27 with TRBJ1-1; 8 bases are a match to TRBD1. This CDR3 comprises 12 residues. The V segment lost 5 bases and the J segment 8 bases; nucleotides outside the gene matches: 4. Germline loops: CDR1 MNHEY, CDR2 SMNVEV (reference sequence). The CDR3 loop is CASSGTGREAFF. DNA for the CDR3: TGTGCCAGCAGTGGGACAGGACGAGAAGCTTTCTTT.

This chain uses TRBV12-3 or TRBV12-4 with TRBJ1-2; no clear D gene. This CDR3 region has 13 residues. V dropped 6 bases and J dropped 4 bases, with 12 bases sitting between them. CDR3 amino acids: CASSRGLFYGYTF. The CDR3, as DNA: TGTGCCAGCAGCCGTGGCTTATTCTATGGCTACACCTTC.

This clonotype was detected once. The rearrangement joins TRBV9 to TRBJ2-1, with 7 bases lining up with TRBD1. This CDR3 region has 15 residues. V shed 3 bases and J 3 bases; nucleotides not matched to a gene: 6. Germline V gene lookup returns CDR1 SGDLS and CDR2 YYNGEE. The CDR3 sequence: CASSAVGDSYNEQFF. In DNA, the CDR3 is TGTGCCAGCAGCGCCGTAGGGGACAGCTACAATGAGCAGTTCTTC.

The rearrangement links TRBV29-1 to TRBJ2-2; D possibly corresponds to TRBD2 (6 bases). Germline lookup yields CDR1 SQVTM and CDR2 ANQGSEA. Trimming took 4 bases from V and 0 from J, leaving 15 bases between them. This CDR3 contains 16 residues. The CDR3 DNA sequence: TGCAGCGTTGGTGAGAGGGGACTGCCGAACACCGGGGAGCTGTTTTTT. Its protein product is CSVGERGLPNTGELFF.

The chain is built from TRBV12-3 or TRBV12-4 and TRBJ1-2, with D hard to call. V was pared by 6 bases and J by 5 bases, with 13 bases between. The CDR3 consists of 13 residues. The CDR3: CASSGPLGYGYTF. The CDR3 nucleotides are TGTGCCAGCAGCGGACCCTTGGGGTATGGCTACACCTTC.

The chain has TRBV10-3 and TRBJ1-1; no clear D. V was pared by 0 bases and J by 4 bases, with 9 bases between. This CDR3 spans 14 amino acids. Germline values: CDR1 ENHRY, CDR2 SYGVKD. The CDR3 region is CAISESRVATEAFF. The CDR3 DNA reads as TGTGCCATCAGTGAGTCTAGGGTCGCCACTGAAGCTTTCTTT.

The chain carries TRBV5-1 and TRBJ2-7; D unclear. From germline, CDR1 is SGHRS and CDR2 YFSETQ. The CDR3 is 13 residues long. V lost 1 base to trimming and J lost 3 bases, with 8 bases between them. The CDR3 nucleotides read TGCGCCAGCAGCTTGCCACAGCTCTACGAGCAGTACTTC. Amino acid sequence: CASSLPQLYEQYF.

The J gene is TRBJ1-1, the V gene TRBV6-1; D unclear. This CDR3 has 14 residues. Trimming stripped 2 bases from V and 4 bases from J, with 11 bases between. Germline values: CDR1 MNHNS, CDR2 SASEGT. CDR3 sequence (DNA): TGTGCCAGCAGTGAACTGACGGAGGGCACTGAAGCTTTCTTT. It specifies CASSELTEGTEAFF.

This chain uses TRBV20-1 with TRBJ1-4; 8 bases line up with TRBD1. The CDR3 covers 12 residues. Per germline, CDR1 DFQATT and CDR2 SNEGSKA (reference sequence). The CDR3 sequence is CATPDRDEKLFF. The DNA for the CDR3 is TGCGCTACACCGGACAGGGATGAAAAACTGTTTTTT.

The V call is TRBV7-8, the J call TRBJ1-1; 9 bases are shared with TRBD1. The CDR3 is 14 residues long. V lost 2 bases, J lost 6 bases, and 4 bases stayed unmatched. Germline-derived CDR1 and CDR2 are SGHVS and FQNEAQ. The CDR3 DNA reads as TGTGCCAGCAGCTTAACAGGGGGCGGCTCTGAAGCTTTCTTT. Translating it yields CASSLTGGGSEAFF.

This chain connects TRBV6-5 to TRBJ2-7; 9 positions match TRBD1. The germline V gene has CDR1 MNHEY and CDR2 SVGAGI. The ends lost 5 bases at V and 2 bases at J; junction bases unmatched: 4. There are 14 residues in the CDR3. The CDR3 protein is CASSGTGTPYEQYF. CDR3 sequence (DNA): TGTGCCAGCAGTGGGACAGGGACCCCCTACGAGCAGTACTTC.

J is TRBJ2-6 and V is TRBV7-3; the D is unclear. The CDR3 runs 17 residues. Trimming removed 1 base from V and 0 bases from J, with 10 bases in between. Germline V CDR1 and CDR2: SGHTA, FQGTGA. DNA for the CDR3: TGTGCCAGCAGCTTAAGTCTCCAGAGCTCTGGGGCCAACGTCCTGACTTTC. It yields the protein CASSLSLQSSGANVLTF.

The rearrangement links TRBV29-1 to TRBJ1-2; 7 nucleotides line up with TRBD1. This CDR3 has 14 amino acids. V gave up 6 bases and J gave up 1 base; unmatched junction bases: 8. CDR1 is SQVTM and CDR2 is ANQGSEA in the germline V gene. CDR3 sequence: CSVQRDSGNYGYTF. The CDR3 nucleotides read TGCAGCGTGCAAAGGGACAGCGGTAACTATGGCTACACCTTC.

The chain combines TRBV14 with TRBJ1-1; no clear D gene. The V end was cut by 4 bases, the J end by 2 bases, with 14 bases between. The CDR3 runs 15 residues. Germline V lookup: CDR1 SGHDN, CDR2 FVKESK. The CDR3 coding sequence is TGTGCCAGCAGCCCGCCGGTGGCGGTAAACACTGAAGCTTTCTTT. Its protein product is CASSPPVAVNTEAFF.

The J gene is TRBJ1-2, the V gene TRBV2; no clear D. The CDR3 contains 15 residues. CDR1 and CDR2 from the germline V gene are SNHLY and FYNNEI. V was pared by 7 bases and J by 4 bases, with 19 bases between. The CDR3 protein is CASKARVHRTYGYTF. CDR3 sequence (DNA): TGTGCCAGCAAAGCTAGGGTCCATCGTACCTATGGCTACACCTTC.

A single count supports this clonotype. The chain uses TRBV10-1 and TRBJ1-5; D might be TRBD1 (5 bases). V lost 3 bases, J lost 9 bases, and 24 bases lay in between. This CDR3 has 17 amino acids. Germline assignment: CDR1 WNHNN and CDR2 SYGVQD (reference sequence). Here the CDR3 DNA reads TGCGCCAGCAGTGATATCGGGGGTGGCACCCCCGCTGGGCCCCAGCATTTT. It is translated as CASSDIGGGTPAGPQHF.

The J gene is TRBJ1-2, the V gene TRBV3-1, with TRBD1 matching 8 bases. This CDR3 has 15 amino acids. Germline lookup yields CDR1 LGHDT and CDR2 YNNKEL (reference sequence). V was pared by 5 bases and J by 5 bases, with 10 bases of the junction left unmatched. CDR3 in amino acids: CASSSDSRQGYGYTF. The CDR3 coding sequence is TGTGCCAGCAGCTCCGATTCGAGACAGGGGTATGGCTACACCTTC.

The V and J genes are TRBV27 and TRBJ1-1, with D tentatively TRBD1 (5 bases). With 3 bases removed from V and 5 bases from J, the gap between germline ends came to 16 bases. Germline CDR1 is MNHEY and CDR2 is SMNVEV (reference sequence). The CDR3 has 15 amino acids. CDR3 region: CASSLYGRGLTEAFF. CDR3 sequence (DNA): TGTGCCAGCAGTTTGTATGGTCGGGGGTTGACTGAAGCTTTCTTT.

The CDR3 bases are TGTGCCAGCAGCTTAGAGAACACAGATACGCAGTATTTT. This gives the protein CASSLENTDTQYF. The chain carries TRBV7-2 and TRBJ2-3; no clear D gene. V gave up 1 base and J gave up 2 bases, with 4 bases separating them. The germline gives CDR1 SGHTA, CDR2 FQGNSA. This CDR3 comprises 13 residues.

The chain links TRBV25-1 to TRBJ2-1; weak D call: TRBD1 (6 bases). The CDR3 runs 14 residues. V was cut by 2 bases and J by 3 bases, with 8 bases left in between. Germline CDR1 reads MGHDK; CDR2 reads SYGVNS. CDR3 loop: CASSEGGNYNEQFF. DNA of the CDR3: TGTGCCAGCAGTGAAGGGGGCAACTACAATGAGCAGTTCTTC.

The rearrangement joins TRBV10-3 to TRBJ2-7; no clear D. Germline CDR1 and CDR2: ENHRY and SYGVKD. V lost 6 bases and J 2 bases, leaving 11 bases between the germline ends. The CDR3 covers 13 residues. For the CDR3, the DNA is TGTGCCATCAGGGTGACTGGGGCCTACGAGCAGTACTTC. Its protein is CAIRVTGAYEQYF.

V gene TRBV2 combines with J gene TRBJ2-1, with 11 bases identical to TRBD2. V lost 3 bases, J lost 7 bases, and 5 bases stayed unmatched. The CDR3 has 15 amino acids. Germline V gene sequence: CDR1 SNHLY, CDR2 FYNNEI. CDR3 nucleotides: TGTGCCAGCAGTGATGGTAGCGGGGGGGCGAATGAGCAGTTCTTC. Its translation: CASSDGSGGANEQFF.